The rows below give T cell receptor beta chains drawn from one sample of a study of graft-versus-host responses after intestinal transplantation. The method was immunoSEQ multiplex PCR; TCRdb's version includes in-frame clones alone and lacks a portion of them. This sample carries 40,000 or so clones, 87% of them seen once, and the ten largest clones take under 20%. The input for sequencing was ileum tissue, taken about 200 days after intestinal transplant. The receptors come from a human patient who received an intestinal transplant, so some T cells may come from the graft donor. CDR3s include the opening cysteine and the closing phenylalanine or tryptophan. The order of the fields is J gene, D gene, V gene, clone size, CDR3 protein, CDR3 DNA. D genes are given only for firm matches. Clone size, where shown, is once, few, many, or a class for clones that have expanded.

TRBJ1-1 | NA | TRBV7-2 | NA | CASLRHENTEAFF | TGTGCCAGCCTCAGGCACGAGAACACTGAAGCTTTCTTT
TRBJ2-7 | NA | TRBV18 | NA | CASSPLLGEQYF | TGTGCCAGCTCACCACTATTAGGTGAGCAGTACTTC
TRBJ1-1 | NA | TRBV5-1 | NA | CASSKGLQLGETEAFF | TGCGCCAGCAGCAAGGGCCTCCAACTGGGAGAAACTGAAGCTTTCTTT
TRBJ2-1 | TRBD1 | TRBV9 | NA | CASSARTGVYNEQFF | TGTGCCAGCAGCGCCAGGACAGGGGTCTACAATGAGCAGTTCTTC
TRBJ1-2 | TRBD1 | TRBV13 | NA | CASSEGDREDGYTF | TGTGCCAGCAGCGAAGGGGACAGGGAAGATGGCTACACCTTC
TRBJ1-5 | NA | TRBV28 | NA | CASNWWNQPQHF | TGTGCCAGCAATTGGTGGAATCAGCCCCAGCATTTT
TRBJ2-3 | TRBD1 | TRBV7-9 | once | CASSIPGQGSTDTQYF | TGTGCCAGCAGCATCCCGGGACAGGGGAGCACAGATACGCAGTATTTT
TRBJ2-7 | TRBD1 | TRBV7-4 | once | CASSPWGRGQGREQYF | TGTGCCAGCAGCCCTTGGGGTAGGGGACAGGGCCGCGAGCAGTACTTC
TRBJ2-3 | NA | TRBV6-1 | once | CASSEASDTQYF | TGTGCCAGCAGTGAAGCAAGCGATACGCAGTATTTT
TRBJ1-5 | NA | TRBV7-9 | once | CASSPGGNQPQHF | TGTGCCAGCAGCCCCGGGGGAAATCAGCCCCAGCATTTT
TRBJ2-7 | NA | TRBV5-1 | NA | CASSLAGRGYYEQYF | TGCGCCAGCAGCTTGGCGGGGCGCGGTTACTACGAGCAGTACTTC
TRBJ2-7 | NA | TRBV5-6 | NA | CASRLKGLYEQYF | TGTGCCAGCAGACTTAAGGGGCTCTACGAGCAGTACTTC
TRBJ2-1 | NA | TRBV13 | few | CASSPVGPYNEQFF | TGTGCCAGCAGCCCAGTGGGCCCCTACAATGAGCAGTTCTTC
TRBJ2-7 | NA | TRBV5-1 | NA | CASSSRAPSTPYEQYF | TGCGCCAGCAGTTCCAGGGCACCCTCTACTCCCTACGAGCAGTACTTC